The 16 T cell receptor beta chains reported below all come from one sample, sequenced in a study of T cells in Graves' hyperthyroidism and ophthalmopathy. TCR beta CDR3 region amplification was performed from RNA transcripts. HTBI primers were employed in a first-round RT-PCR of the TCR CDR3. In TCRdb, the multiplex PCR reads were re-called with MiXCR into one record per CDR3 protein. This table has around 420,000 distinct CDR3 sequences, around a sixth appearing once. Material: blood. The receptors here all came from a young woman with Graves' hyperthyroidism.

The sample holds many counts of this clonotype. This rearrangement joins TRBV5-1 to TRBJ2-3; D is unresolved. The CDR3 loop spans 14 amino acids. Germline V CDR1 and CDR2: SGHRS, YFSETQ. The V end was cut by 3 bases, the J end by 0 bases, with 8 bases between. For the CDR3, the DNA is TGCGCCAGCAGCTACCGATCTAGCACAGATACGCAGTATTTT. It codes for CASSYRSSTDTQYF.

The chain uses TRBV7-6 and TRBJ2-1; D is undetermined. CDR1 is SGHVS, CDR2 FNYEAQ, per germline. This CDR3 spans 13 amino acids. Trimming shortened V by 3 bases and J by 9 bases, and 12 bases separated the two germline ends. CDR3 in amino acids: CASSFEDVGEQFF. The CDR3 DNA sequence: TGTGCCAGCAGCTTCGAGGATGTCGGTGAGCAGTTCTTC. Using reference TRBV7-6 and TRBJ2-1 for the parts outside the CDR3, the full variable domain is GAGVSQSPRYKVTKRGQDVALRCDPISGHVSLYWYRQALGQGPEFLTYFNYEAQQDKSGLPNDRFSAERPEGSISTLTIQRTEQRDSAMYRCASSFEDVGEQFFGPGTRLTVL.

This clonotype was counted ten times or more. The CDR3 region has the DNA TGTGCCAGCAGCCAAGGTCGGACTACCGAAGCTTTCTTT. This sequence encodes CASSQGRTTEAFF. The chain has TRBV3-1 and TRBJ1-1; D remains unclear. This CDR3 region has 13 residues. Germline lookup yields CDR1 LGHDT and CDR2 YNNKEL (reference sequence). The V gene lost 1 base and the J gene lost 8 bases, with 11 bases spanning the gap.

This clonotype was seen ten or more times. CDR3 nucleotide sequence: TGTGCCAGCAGCAAGACTAGCGGGGGTGCAGATACGCAGTATTTT. It is translated as CASSKTSGGADTQYF. V is TRBV6-1 and J is TRBJ2-3; 12 bases map to TRBD2. Trimming at V came to 6 bases and at J to 4 bases, leaving 5 bases not matched to a gene. This CDR3 is 15 amino acids long. Germline CDR1 is MNHNS and CDR2 is SASEGT.

For the CDR3, the DNA is TGTGCCAGCAGTCTCATACCGGGACAGGGGGATATCGGAGCTTTCTTT. Translating it yields CASSLIPGQGDIGAFF. The V and J genes are TRBV27 and TRBJ1-1; 11 bases are a match to TRBD1. After removal of 5 bases from V and 10 bases from J, the junction contained 15 bases not matched to a gene. The length of the CDR3 is 16 residues. Germline V CDR1 and CDR2: MNHEY, SMNVEV (reference sequence).

This clonotype was counted only a few times. This chain joins TRBV20-1 and TRBJ2-7; the D gene is possibly TRBD1 (5 bases). Germline CDR1 is DFQATT and CDR2 is SNEGSKA (reference sequence). CDR3 length: 16 amino acids. With 0 bases removed from V and 0 bases from J, the gap between germline ends came to 15 bases. In DNA, the CDR3 is TGCAGTGCTAGAGATCCGTCAGGGAAGAACTCCTACGAGCAGTACTTC. Translating gives CSARDPSGKNSYEQYF.

This clonotype was observed at least ten times. The chain recombines TRBV5-1 with TRBJ2-7, with D maybe TRBD2 (5 bases). CDR3 length equals 16 residues. Germline V gene lookup returns CDR1 SGHRS and CDR2 YFSETQ. V lost 0 bases to trimming and J lost 1 base, with 14 bases between them. CDR3 in amino acids: CASSLVSGMGSYEQYF. CDR3 DNA sequence: TGCGCCAGCAGCTTGGTGTCGGGGATGGGTTCCTACGAGCAGTACTTC. The variable domain in full, with the rest retrieved from reference TRBV5-1 and TRBJ2-7, is KAGVTQTPRYLIKTRGQQVTLSCSPISGHRSVSWYQQTPGQGLQFLFEYFSETQRNKGNFPGRFSGRQFSNSRSEMNVSTLELGDSALYLCASSLVSGMGSYEQYFGPGTRLTVT.

The V gene is TRBV6-1, the J gene TRBJ1-1; TRBD1 matches 7 bases. The ends lost 5 bases at V and 1 base at J; junction bases unmatched: 7. The V gene's germline CDR1 is MNHNS and CDR2 SASEGT. This CDR3 has 15 amino acids. CDR3 coding DNA: TGTGCCAGCAGTCGGGACAGCCAAACGAACACTGAAGCTTTCTTT. As protein: CASSRDSQTNTEAFF.

This clonotype came up many times. The chain carries TRBV27 and TRBJ1-2; perhaps TRBD1 as D (5 bases). The CDR3 is made up of 15 amino acids. The V and J ends lost 5 bases and 6 bases respectively, with 19 bases between them. CDR1 is MNHEY and CDR2 is SMNVEV in the germline V gene (reference sequence). The CDR3 bases are TGTGCCAGCAGTAAAAGTGGGAGACAGTCCAATGGCTACACCTTC. Amino acids: CASSKSGRQSNGYTF.

The chain joins TRBV7-6 to TRBJ2-5; D call uncertain. V shed 3 bases and J shed 4 bases, with 12 bases lying between them. The CDR3 length is 14 residues. The germline CDR1 and CDR2 sequences are SGHVS and FNYEAQ. The CDR3 reads CASSFQSRGETQYF. The CDR3 nucleotides are TGTGCCAGCAGCTTTCAATCCCGAGGAGAGACCCAGTACTTC. The full variable domain, its missing parts supplied by reference TRBV7-6 and TRBJ2-5, is GAGVSQSPRYKVTKRGQDVALRCDPISGHVSLYWYRQALGQGPEFLTYFNYEAQQDKSGLPNDRFSAERPEGSISTLTIQRTEQRDSAMYRCASSFQSRGETQYFGPGTRLLVL.

This clonotype was detected only a few times. The chain employs TRBV5-4 and TRBJ2-7; D not resolved. V dropped 0 bases and J dropped 2 bases, with 9 bases sitting between them. The CDR3 totals 14 residues. The germline gives CDR1 SGHNT, CDR2 YYREEE (reference sequence). The CDR3: CASSLGLGTYEQYF. The CDR3, as DNA: TGTGCCAGCAGCTTGGGATTGGGAACCTACGAGCAGTACTTC. The full variable domain, completed using reference TRBV5-4 and TRBJ2-7, is ETGVTQSPTHLIKTRGQQVTLRCSSQSGHNTVSWYQQALGQGPQFIFQYYREEENGRGNFPPRFSGLQFPNYSSELNVNALELDDSALYLCASSLGLGTYEQYFGPGTRLTVT.

This clonotype was counted ten times or more. The chain uses TRBV28 and TRBJ2-7, with no clear D. Trimming took 6 bases from V and 5 from J, leaving 8 bases between them. The germline V gene encodes CDR1 MDHEN and CDR2 SYDVKM. The CDR3 is 11 amino acids. The CDR3 spells CASSQLHEQYF. In DNA form, the CDR3 reads TGTGCCAGCAGCCAACTACACGAGCAGTACTTC.

This clonotype was counted many times. V and J are TRBV3-1 and TRBJ2-3; TRBD2 is a possible D gene (6 bases). Germline CDR1 is LGHDT and CDR2 is YNNKEL (reference sequence). The CDR3 contains 13 residues. Trimming removed 0 bases from V and 10 bases from J, with 11 bases in between. The CDR3 coding sequence is TGTGCCAGCAGCCAAGACCGCGGGGTAGCGCAGTATTTT. This codes for CASSQDRGVAQYF.

The chain joins TRBV12-5 to TRBJ2-5; D not certain. This CDR3 region has 12 residues. Trimming removed 2 bases from V and 5 bases from J, with 6 bases in between. CDR1 LGHNT and CDR2 FRNRAP come from the germline V gene. Written as DNA, the CDR3 is TGTGCTAGTGGTTTGCTTGGTGAGACCCAGTACTTC. Translation gives CASGLLGETQYF.

This clonotype was seen many times. This rearrangement joins TRBV7-2 to TRBJ1-1; weak D call: TRBD1 (6 bases). V lost 2 bases to trimming and J lost 6 bases, with 10 bases between them. Per the germline V gene, CDR1 is SGHTA and CDR2 is FQGNSA. The CDR3 extends over 13 amino acids. CDR3 protein: CASSLFSGAEAFF. DNA of the CDR3: TGTGCCAGCAGCTTATTTTCAGGGGCTGAAGCTTTCTTT. The variable domain in full, completed from reference TRBV7-2 and TRBJ1-1, reads GAGVSQSPSNKVTEKGKDVELRCDPISGHTALYWYRQSLGQGLEFLIYFQGNSAPDKSGLPSDRFSAERTGGSVSTLTIQRTQQEDSAVYLCASSLFSGAEAFFGQGTRLTVV.

V and J are TRBV25-1 and TRBJ2-2; unclear D gene. Looked up from germline, CDR1 is MGHDK and CDR2 is SYGVNS. Trimming shortened V by 10 bases and J by 1 base, and 4 bases separated the two germline ends. The CDR3 consists of 11 residues. The CDR3 DNA is TGTGCCACCCAGAACACCGGGGAGCTGTTTTTT. As protein: CATQNTGELFF. The variable domain in full, completed from reference TRBV25-1 and TRBJ2-2, reads EADIYQTPRYLVIGTGKKITLECSQTMGHDKMYWYQQDPGMELHLIHYSYGVNSTEKGDLSSESTVSRIRTEHFPLTLESARPSHTSQYLCATQNTGELFFGEGSRLTVL.